The next 27 T cell receptor beta chains were all read from a single sample in a study of cytomegalovirus exposure and HLA in healthy donors. The PCR had 60 Vbeta and 13 Jbeta primers. The repertoire was sequenced with immunoSEQ multiplex PCR; TCRdb's copy has only in-frame clones and lacks some. The profile shows about 140,000 clones, about 72% of them singletons. Input material: PBMCs. These receptors all stem from a man between 40 and 49 years old in good health and CMV-seronegative.

V usage is TRBV28 and J usage is TRBJ1-2; 7 bases match TRBD1. CDR1 is MDHEN and CDR2 is SYDVKM in the germline V gene. The CDR3 sequence is 16 residues long. V was pared by 5 bases and J by 3 bases, with 12 bases of the junction left unmatched. CDR3 loop: CASSPIRQGGDYGYTF. CDR3 in DNA: TGTGCCAGCAGTCCAATCCGACAGGGCGGGGACTATGGCTACACCTTC.

The genes are TRBV5-4 and TRBJ1-2; no clear D. Germline V lookup: CDR1 SGHNT, CDR2 YYREEE (reference sequence). V gave up 4 bases and J gave up 5 bases, with 18 bases separating them. The CDR3 consists of 15 residues. The CDR3 region has the DNA TGTGCCAGCAGCCCCTCGTGGGGAGTAGGGTATGGCTACACCTTC. It translates to CASSPSWGVGYGYTF.

The chain carries TRBV4-1 and TRBJ1-2; possibly TRBD1 for D (6 bases). Per germline, CDR1 MGHRA and CDR2 YSYEKL. V dropped 1 base and J dropped 8 bases, with 14 bases sitting between them. The CDR3 has 14 amino acids. CDR3 in amino acids: CASSQAQGVRGYTF. The CDR3 DNA reads as TGCGCCAGCAGCCAAGCACAGGGAGTAAGAGGCTACACCTTC.

The chain carries TRBV7-8 and TRBJ2-7; D is perhaps TRBD1 (7 bases). The V and J ends lost 5 bases and 2 bases respectively, with 10 bases between them. The CDR3 runs to 13 residues. Germline V gene lookup returns CDR1 SGHVS and CDR2 FQNEAQ. CDR3 bases: TGTGCCAGCAGCCCAGGGGGGCCCTACGAGCAGTACTTC. Translation gives CASSPGGPYEQYF.

The CDR3 loop reads CASSEPREGYF. In nucleotides, the CDR3 is TGTGCCAGCAGTGAACCCAGGGAGGGGTACTTC. The genes are TRBV6-1 and TRBJ2-7, with 7 bases aligning to TRBD2. This CDR3 has 11 amino acids. CDR1 is MNHNS, CDR2 SASEGT, per germline. V gave up 2 bases and J gave up 12 bases; unmatched junction bases: 4.

V gene TRBV9 combines with J gene TRBJ2-7; unclear D gene. Germline lookup yields CDR1 SGDLS and CDR2 YYNGEE. Trimming took off 0 bases at V and 0 bases at J, with 10 bases between the two ends. The CDR3 runs to 15 residues. CDR3 in amino acids: CASSVGSHNSYEQYF. As DNA, the CDR3 is TGTGCCAGCAGCGTAGGTTCCCACAACTCCTACGAGCAGTACTTC.

Only a few counts were recorded for this clone. The V call is TRBV5-1, the J call TRBJ2-5; tentative D call: TRBD2 (5 bases). CDR3 length: 15 amino acids. Trimming cost V 5 bases and J 4 bases, with 18 bases left between them. CDR1 and CDR2 (germline): SGHRS, YFSETQ. CDR3 region: CASSYRPDAGETQYF. The CDR3 nucleotides read TGCGCCAGCAGTTACCGGCCGGACGCGGGAGAGACCCAGTACTTC.

The chain is built from TRBV5-1 and TRBJ2-1; TRBD2 might be the D (6 bases). The germline V gene has CDR1 SGHRS and CDR2 YFSETQ. V lost 4 bases and J 9 bases, leaving 23 bases between the germline ends. This CDR3 comprises 16 residues. The CDR3 loop reads CASSRRQGVRGGEQFF. In DNA, the CDR3 is TGCGCCAGCAGCCGACGCCAGGGAGTTAGGGGAGGTGAGCAGTTCTTC.

This clone was seen a handful of times. The V and J genes are TRBV2 and TRBJ1-4; 9 bases are shared with TRBD1. Trimming cost V 5 bases and J 8 bases; bases outside gene matches: 6. This CDR3 spans 14 amino acids. Germline V lookup: CDR1 SNHLY, CDR2 FYNNEI. The CDR3 DNA reads TGTGCCAGCAGTCCGGACAGGGGTGGGGAAAAACTGTTTTTT. This sequence encodes CASSPDRGGEKLFF.

The chain combines TRBV27 with TRBJ2-7; 13 nucleotides match TRBD2. The V gene's germline CDR1 is MNHEY and CDR2 SMNVEV (reference sequence). CDR3 length equals 17 residues. Trimming removed 0 bases from V and 6 bases from J; junction bases left unmatched: 8. The CDR3 DNA reads TGTGCCAGCAGTTTATCGGTCGGGACTAGCGGGACGGGCGAGCAGTACTTC. Translation: CASSLSVGTSGTGEQYF.

The chain joins TRBV6-1 to TRBJ1-5; TRBD1 agrees at 7 bases. V shed 6 bases, J shed 5 bases, and the junction held 10 bases outside the gene matches. The CDR3 is 15 amino acids. Germline loops: CDR1 MNHNS, CDR2 SASEGT. The CDR3 DNA reads as TGTGCCAGCAGATCAGGGGGTCAGGGTCATCAGCCCCAGCATTTT. As protein: CASRSGGQGHQPQHF.

The chain uses TRBV20-1 and TRBJ2-7; D not resolved. CDR1 is DFQATT and CDR2 is SNEGSKA in the germline V gene (reference sequence). The CDR3 length is 11 residues. V was clipped by 3 bases and J by 1 base, with 4 bases between them. CDR3 sequence: CSASLSYEQYF. The CDR3, as DNA: TGCAGTGCTAGCCTTTCCTACGAGCAGTACTTC.

The V call is TRBV29-1, the J call TRBJ1-1; D remains unclear. This CDR3 comprises 13 residues. The germline CDR1 and CDR2 sequences are SQVTM and ANQGSEA. V gave up 4 bases and J gave up 4 bases, with 13 bases separating them. The chain's CDR3 is CSVAMGGGTEAFF. Written as DNA, the CDR3 is TGCAGCGTTGCGATGGGAGGCGGCACTGAAGCTTTCTTT.

The V gene is TRBV15, the J gene TRBJ2-5; 10 nucleotides match TRBD2. The ends lost 0 bases at V and 7 bases at J; junction bases unmatched: 5. The CDR3 totals 15 residues. CDR1 LNHNV and CDR2 YYDKDF come from the germline V gene (reference sequence). CDR3 protein: CATSRDLAGAVTQYF. The CDR3 bases are TGTGCCACCAGCAGAGATCTAGCGGGAGCAGTGACCCAGTACTTC. Full variable domain (remainder filled in from reference TRBV15 and TRBJ2-5): DAMVIQNPRYQVTQFGKPVTLSCSQTLNHNVMYWYQQKSSQAPKLLFHYYDKDFNNEADTPDNFQSRRPNTSFCFLDIRSPGLGDTAMYLCATSRDLAGAVTQYFGPGTRLLVL.

The rearrangement links TRBV7-2 to TRBJ2-1, with D hard to call. The CDR3 runs 15 residues. Trimming cost V 6 bases and J 0 bases, with 12 bases left between them. The germline CDR1 and CDR2 sequences are SGHTA and FQGNSA. The chain's CDR3 is CASRAEVASYNEQFF. For the CDR3, the DNA is TGTGCCAGCAGGGCCGAGGTAGCCTCCTACAATGAGCAGTTCTTC.

This chain joins TRBV9 and TRBJ2-7, with 15 bases fitting TRBD2. Germline CDR1 SGDLS, CDR2 YYNGEE. With V trimmed by 2 bases and J by 2 bases, 5 bases remained unmatched. There are 17 residues in the CDR3. CDR3 sequence (DNA): TGTGCCAGCAGCGTGGGACTAGCGGGAGGACAGACCTACGAGCAGTACTTC. Protein: CASSVGLAGGQTYEQYF.

The V gene is TRBV7-9, the J gene TRBJ2-6, with no clear D. Germline V gene lookup returns CDR1 SEHNR and CDR2 FQNEAQ (reference sequence). The V gene lost 5 bases and the J gene lost 5 bases, with 10 bases spanning the gap. The CDR3 is 14 amino acids. CDR3 nucleotide sequence: TGTGCCAGCAGCCCCCCGCTAAGGGCCAACGTCCTGACTTTC. Amino acid sequence: CASSPPLRANVLTF. The full variable domain, completed using reference TRBV7-9 and TRBJ2-6, is DTGVSQNPRHKITKRGQNVTFRCDPISEHNRLYWYRQTLGQGPEFLTYFQNEAQLEKSRLLSDRFSAERPKGSFSTLEIQRTEQGDSAMYLCASSPPLRANVLTFGAGSRLTVL.

The CDR3: CASSLTSGDYNEQFF. The CDR3, as DNA: TGTGCCAGCAGCCTAACTAGCGGAGATTACAATGAGCAGTTCTTC. The rearrangement joins TRBV28 to TRBJ2-1, with 8 bases identical to TRBD2. V shed 6 bases, J shed 4 bases, and the junction held 8 bases outside the gene matches. Per germline, CDR1 MDHEN and CDR2 SYDVKM. CDR3 length: 15 residues.

The CDR3 region has the DNA TGTGCCAGCAGCAAACGGACCGGACTACAGTACTTC. This sequence encodes CASSKRTGLQYF. The chain uses TRBV5-6 and TRBJ2-7; TRBD2 might be the D (6 bases). Germline CDR1 SGHDT, CDR2 YYEEEE. Trimming left V 4 bases short and J 10 bases short, with 15 bases between. The CDR3 has 12 amino acids.

The chain joins TRBV9 to TRBJ2-7; the D gene is possibly TRBD2 (7 bases). CDR1 SGDLS and CDR2 YYNGEE come from the germline V gene. The V and J ends lost 6 bases and 3 bases respectively, with 19 bases between them. The CDR3 covers 15 residues. The CDR3: CASTPGASGFYEQYF. The CDR3 nucleotides read TGTGCCAGCACCCCGGGGGCTAGCGGATTCTACGAGCAGTACTTC.

The table lists this clone with a count of one. This rearrangement joins TRBV19 to TRBJ2-2, with 9 bases lining up with TRBD1. Trimming took 8 bases from V and 6 from J; bases not matched to a gene: 7. The germline CDR1 and CDR2 sequences are LNHDA and SQIVND (reference sequence). This CDR3 has 14 amino acids. The chain's CDR3 is CASGPGQGSGELFF. As DNA, the CDR3 is TGTGCCAGTGGACCGGGACAGGGTTCCGGGGAGCTGTTTTTT.

V is TRBV4-3 and J is TRBJ1-1; D remains ambiguous. The CDR3 extends over 16 amino acids. Trimming shortened V by 0 bases and J by 0 bases, and 11 bases separated the two germline ends. The germline V gene has CDR1 LGHNA and CDR2 YSLEER. This CDR3 reads CASSQDRRGVNTEAFF. The CDR3 nucleotides read TGCGCCAGCAGCCAAGATCGTAGAGGTGTGAACACTGAAGCTTTCTTT.

The V and J genes are TRBV6-5 and TRBJ2-7; 8 nucleotides line up with TRBD2. This CDR3 is built from 14 residues. The J segment lost 5 bases and the V segment lost 0 bases, leaving 3 bases of the junction unmatched. The germline V gene has CDR1 MNHEY and CDR2 SVGAGI. CDR3 amino acids: CASSYSTRGDEQYF. DNA of the CDR3: TGTGCCAGCAGTTACTCAACGCGGGGGGACGAGCAGTACTTC.

This clone was detected a few times. The chain joins TRBV5-6 to TRBJ2-7; 7 bases line up with TRBD1. There are 13 residues in the CDR3. The trim removed 4 bases at V and 3 bases at J, leaving 4 bases unmatched. Germline V gene sequence: CDR1 SGHDT, CDR2 YYEEEE. The CDR3 sequence is CASSTAGGYEQYF. The CDR3 DNA sequence: TGTGCCAGCAGCACCGCAGGGGGCTACGAGCAGTACTTC.

This rearrangement joins TRBV10-3 to TRBJ1-1; 8 nucleotides agree with TRBD1. CDR3 length: 13 amino acids. Germline CDR1 and CDR2: ENHRY and SYGVKD. The V gene end was trimmed by 9 bases and the J gene end by 5 bases; junction bases not matched to a gene: 8. This CDR3 is CAIGQGDGTEAFF. CDR3 nucleotides: TGTGCCATTGGACAGGGCGATGGAACTGAAGCTTTCTTT.

This chain joins TRBV7-8 and TRBJ2-7; TRBD1 agrees at 7 bases. Looked up from germline, CDR1 is SGHVS and CDR2 is FQNEAQ. This CDR3 has 13 residues. Trimming took 5 bases from V and 4 from J; bases not matched to a gene: 5. The CDR3 loop reads CASSLTGDYEQYF. DNA of the CDR3: TGTGCCAGCAGCCTAACAGGGGATTACGAGCAGTACTTC.

V is TRBV5-1 and J is TRBJ1-1; 7 bases fit TRBD1. Germline loops: CDR1 SGHRS, CDR2 YFSETQ. Trimming took 4 bases from V and 7 from J; bases not matched to a gene: 4. This CDR3 region has 12 residues. CDR3 sequence reads: CASSLRQGEAFF. CDR3 bases: TGCGCCAGCAGCCTACGACAGGGTGAAGCTTTCTTT.